Below, one T cell receptor (beta chain) is given with its context. The sample is drawn from a study of blood T cell repertoires in COVID-19. The study recruited people aged about 18 to 89 years across approximately 25 US areas. Participants reported their clinical history, and cohort assignment relied on those reports. All recovered Cohort 3 donors got two negative PCRs, got clearance, or saw symptom resolution. The V gene's germline CDR1 is SGHNT and CDR2 YYREEE (reference sequence). The CDR3 runs to 16 residues. V gave up 2 bases and J gave up 0 bases, with 13 bases separating them. TCRdb keeps only in-frame clones here, not all; method: immunoSEQ multiplex PCR. The table lists fewer than 200,000 clones, 84% of them singletons.

The rearrangement joins TRBV5-4 to TRBJ2-3, with no clear D. Sequencing input: PBMCs or T cells enriched from blood (not recorded which). The clonotype comes from a man between 50 and 59 years old who had recovered from COVID-19. As DNA, the CDR3 is TGTGCCAGCAGCTTCCGGGTTCTCAGTAGCACAGATACGCAGTATTTT. It encodes CASSFRVLSSTDTQYF.